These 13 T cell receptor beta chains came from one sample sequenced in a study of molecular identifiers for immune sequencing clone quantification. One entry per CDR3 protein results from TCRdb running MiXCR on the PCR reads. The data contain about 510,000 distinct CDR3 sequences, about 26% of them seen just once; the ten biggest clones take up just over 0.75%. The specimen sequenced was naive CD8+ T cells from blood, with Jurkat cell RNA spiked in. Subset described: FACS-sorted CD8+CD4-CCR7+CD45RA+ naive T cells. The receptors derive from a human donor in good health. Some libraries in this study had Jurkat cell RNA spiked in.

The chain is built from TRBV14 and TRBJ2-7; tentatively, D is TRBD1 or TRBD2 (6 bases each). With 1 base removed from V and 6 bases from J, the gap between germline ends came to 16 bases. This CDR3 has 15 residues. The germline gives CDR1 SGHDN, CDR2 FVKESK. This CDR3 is CASSQARGARSEQYF. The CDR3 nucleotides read TGTGCCAGCAGCCAAGCTAGGGGGGCCAGGAGCGAGCAGTACTTC.

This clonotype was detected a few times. This CDR3 reads CSATRDSMWDGYTF. The CDR3 DNA is TGCAGTGCCACCCGGGACAGCATGTGGGATGGCTACACCTTC. V usage is TRBV20-1 and J usage is TRBJ1-2; 7 positions agree with TRBD1. The CDR3 is made up of 14 amino acids. J lost 6 bases, V lost 6 bases, and 13 bases had no gene match. Germline loops: CDR1 DFQATT, CDR2 SNEGSKA (reference sequence).

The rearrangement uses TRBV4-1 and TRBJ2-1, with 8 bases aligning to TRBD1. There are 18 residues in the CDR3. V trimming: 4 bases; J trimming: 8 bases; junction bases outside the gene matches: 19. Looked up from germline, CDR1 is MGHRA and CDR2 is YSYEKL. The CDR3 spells CASSRERISGGADDEQFF. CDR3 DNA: TGCGCCAGCAGCCGAGAAAGAATCTCAGGGGGCGCGGACGATGAGCAGTTCTTC.

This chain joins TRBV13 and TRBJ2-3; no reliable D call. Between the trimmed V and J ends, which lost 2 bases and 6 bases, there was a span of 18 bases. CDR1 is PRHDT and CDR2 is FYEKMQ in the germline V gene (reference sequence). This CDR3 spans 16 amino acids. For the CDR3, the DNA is TGTGCCAGCAGCTTAAAGGGCGGTCACGCAGAGGATACGCAGTATTTT. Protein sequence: CASSLKGGHAEDTQYF.

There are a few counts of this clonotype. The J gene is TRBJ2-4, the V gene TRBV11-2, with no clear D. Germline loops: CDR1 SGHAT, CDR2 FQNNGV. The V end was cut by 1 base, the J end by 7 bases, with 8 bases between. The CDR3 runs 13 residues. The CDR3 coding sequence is TGTGCCAGCAGCTTAGGGGTGACGAACATTCAGTACTTC. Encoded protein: CASSLGVTNIQYF.

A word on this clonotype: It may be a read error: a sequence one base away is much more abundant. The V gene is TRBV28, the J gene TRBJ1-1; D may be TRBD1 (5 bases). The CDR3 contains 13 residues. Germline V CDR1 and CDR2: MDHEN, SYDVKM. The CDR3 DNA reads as TGTGCCAGCAGTTTAGGCAGAGGGGCTGAAGCTGTCTTT. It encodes CASSLGRGAEAVF.

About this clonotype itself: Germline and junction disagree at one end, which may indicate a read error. The CDR3 DNA reads as TGCGCCAGCAGCCAAGAGTCATCGGGGGAGTACGAGCCGTACTTC. It specifies CASSQESSGEYEPYF. The chain combines TRBV4-3 with TRBJ2-7; D possibly corresponds to TRBD2 (6 bases). The length of the CDR3 is 15 residues. Germline values: CDR1 LGHNA, CDR2 YSLEER.

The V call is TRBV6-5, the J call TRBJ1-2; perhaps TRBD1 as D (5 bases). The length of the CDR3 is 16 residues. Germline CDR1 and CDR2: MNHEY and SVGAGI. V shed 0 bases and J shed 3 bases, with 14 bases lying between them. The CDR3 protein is CASSYSPRDYDYGYTF. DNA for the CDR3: TGTGCCAGCAGTTACTCTCCCAGGGATTATGACTATGGCTACACCTTC.

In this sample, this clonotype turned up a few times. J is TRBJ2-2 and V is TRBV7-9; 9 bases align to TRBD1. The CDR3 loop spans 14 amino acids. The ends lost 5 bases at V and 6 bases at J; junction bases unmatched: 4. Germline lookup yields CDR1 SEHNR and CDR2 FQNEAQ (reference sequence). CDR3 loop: CASSNRQGAGELFF. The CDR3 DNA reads TGTGCCAGCAGCAACAGACAGGGGGCCGGGGAGCTGTTTTTT.

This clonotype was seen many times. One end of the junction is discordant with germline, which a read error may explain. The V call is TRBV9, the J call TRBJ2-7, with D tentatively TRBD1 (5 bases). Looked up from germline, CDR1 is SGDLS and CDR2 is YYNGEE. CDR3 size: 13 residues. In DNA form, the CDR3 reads TGCGCCAGCAGCTTGGGGCAGGGCGGCGAGCAGTACTTC. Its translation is CASSLGQGGEQYF. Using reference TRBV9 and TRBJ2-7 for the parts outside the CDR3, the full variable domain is DSGVTQTPKHLITATGQRVTLRCSPRSGDLSVYWYQQSLDQGLQFLIQYYNGEERAKGNILERFSAQQFPDLHSELNLSSLELGDSALYFCASSLGQGGEQYFGPGTRLTVT.

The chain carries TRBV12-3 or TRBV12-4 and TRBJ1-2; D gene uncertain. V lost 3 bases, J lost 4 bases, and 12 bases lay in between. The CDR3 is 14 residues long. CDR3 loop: CASSFVPSFYGYTF. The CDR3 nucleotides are TGTGCCAGCAGTTTCGTCCCGAGTTTCTATGGCTACACCTTC.

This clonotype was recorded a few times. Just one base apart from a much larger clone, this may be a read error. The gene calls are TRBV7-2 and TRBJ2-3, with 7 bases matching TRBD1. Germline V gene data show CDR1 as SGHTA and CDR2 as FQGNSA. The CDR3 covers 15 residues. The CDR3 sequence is CAGSLRDSYTDTQYF. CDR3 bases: TGTGCCGGCAGCTTACGGGACAGCTACACAGATACGCAGTATTTT.

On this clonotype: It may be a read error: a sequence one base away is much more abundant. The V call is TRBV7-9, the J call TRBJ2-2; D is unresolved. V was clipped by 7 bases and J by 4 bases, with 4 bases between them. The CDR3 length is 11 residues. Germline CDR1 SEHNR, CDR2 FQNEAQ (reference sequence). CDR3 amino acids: CASNFTGELFF. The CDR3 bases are TGTGCCAGCAACTTCACCGGGGAGCTGTTTTTT. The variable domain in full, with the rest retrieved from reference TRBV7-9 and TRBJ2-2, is DTGVSQNPRHKITKRGQNVTFRCDPISEHNRLYWYRQTLGQGPEFLTYFQNEAQLEKSRLLSDRFSAERPKGSFSTLEIQRTEQGDSAMYLCASNFTGELFFGEGSRLTVL.